Each of the 25 T cell receptor beta chains below was sequenced from the same sample in a study of identical twins. MiXCR, run by TCRdb on the 5' RACE reads, gives a single entry per CDR3 protein. The sample includes around 250,000 distinct CDR3 sequences, approximately 12% seen only once; the top ten take 4% to 5%. A further study also used this sample, focusing on yellow fever vaccine responses in identical twins.

Sequencing was performed on memory (CD45RO+) T cells sorted from blood. The receptors come from a young woman in good health.

Only a few counts were recorded for this clonotype. V gene TRBV12-3 or TRBV12-4 combines with J gene TRBJ1-1; the D gene is possibly TRBD1 (6 bases). Trimming removed 5 bases from V and 5 bases from J, with 15 bases in between. This CDR3 has 14 residues. CDR3 coding DNA: TGTGCCAGCAGTCCGGGGATAGGGGGGACTGAAGCTTTCTTT. It encodes CASSPGIGGTEAFF.

This chain connects TRBV27 to TRBJ2-1, with 9 bases fitting TRBD1. The ends lost 2 bases at V and 14 bases at J; junction bases unmatched: 7. Germline assignment: CDR1 MNHEY and CDR2 SMNVEV (reference sequence). There are 13 residues in the CDR3. The CDR3 DNA sequence: TGTGCCAGCAGTTTAACAGGGGGCGCCTCGGAGTTCTTC. Protein: CASSLTGGASEFF.

This clonotype has more than one count but fewer than ten. The chain recombines TRBV7-8 with TRBJ2-5; TRBD1 might be the D (5 bases). The CDR3 sequence is 13 residues long. Germline V gives CDR1 SGHVS, CDR2 FQNEAQ. The V end lost 5 bases, the J end lost 1 base, and 8 bases lay between the germline ends. The DNA for the CDR3 is TGTGCCAGCAGCCCGGACACCCAAGAGACCCAGTACTTC. Translating gives CASSPDTQETQYF.

This clonotype was detected only a few times. The genes are TRBV2 and TRBJ2-7; tentative D call: TRBD1 (6 bases). Trimming stripped 4 bases from V and 1 base from J, with 14 bases between. CDR1 SNHLY and CDR2 FYNNEI come from the germline V gene. CDR3 size: 15 residues. The DNA for the CDR3 is TGTGCCAGCAGTGTAGACAGGTCTCGGTCCTACGAGCAGTACTTC. Encoded protein: CASSVDRSRSYEQYF.

In its sample, this clonotype was seen a few times. The rearrangement joins TRBV9 to TRBJ1-6; D may be TRBD1 (6 bases). This CDR3 has 14 amino acids. Trimming shortened V by 1 base and J by 10 bases, and 12 bases separated the two germline ends. CDR1 is SGDLS and CDR2 is YYNGEE in the germline V gene. CDR3 loop: CASSVSGGGSPLHF. CDR3 nucleotide sequence: TGTGCCAGCAGCGTATCTGGGGGCGGATCACCCCTCCACTTT.

The CDR3 is CASSLAGENEQYF. In nucleotides, the CDR3 is TGTGCCAGCAGCCTAGCGGGAGAGAACGAGCAGTACTTC. The V gene is TRBV3-1, the J gene TRBJ2-7, with 9 bases fitting TRBD2. After removal of 4 bases from V and 5 bases from J, the junction contained 3 bases not matched to a gene. Germline V gives CDR1 LGHDT, CDR2 YNNKEL (reference sequence). The length of the CDR3 is 13 residues.

The J gene is TRBJ1-3, the V gene TRBV20-1, with 7 bases that match TRBD1. The length of the CDR3 is 14 residues. CDR1 is DFQATT and CDR2 is SNEGSKA in the germline V gene (reference sequence). The V and J ends lost 6 bases and 4 bases, in that order; junction bases with no gene match: 9. The CDR3 DNA follows: TGCAGTGCCCGGACAGGCCGGGGAGGAAACACCATATATTTT. It translates to CSARTGRGGNTIYF.

The sample holds a few counts of this clonotype. The rearrangement uses TRBV2 and TRBJ2-7; TRBD1 might be the D (5 bases). Germline loops: CDR1 SNHLY, CDR2 FYNNEI. The CDR3 totals 15 residues. Trimming took off 1 base at V and 5 bases at J, with 15 bases between the two ends. CDR3 coding DNA: TGTGCCAGCAGTGAAGGGTGGCAGGGATACGACGAGCAGTACTTC. It is translated as CASSEGWQGYDEQYF.

This clonotype was detected many times. This chain links TRBV12-3 or TRBV12-4 with TRBJ2-1; 8 nucleotides agree with TRBD1. J was trimmed by 8 bases and V by 6 bases; bases with no gene match: 9. The CDR3 contains 14 residues. The CDR3 loop reads CASRQSGGSDEQFF. As DNA, the CDR3 is TGTGCCAGCAGACAATCAGGGGGCTCCGATGAGCAGTTCTTC.

V usage is TRBV6-2 or TRBV6-3 and J usage is TRBJ2-6; TRBD1 or TRBD2 may be the D gene (5 bases each). Germline loops: CDR1 MNHEY, CDR2 SVGEGT. This CDR3 comprises 14 residues. With 11 bases removed from V and 1 base from J, the gap between germline ends came to 12 bases. This chain's CDR3 is CAGTSPSGANVLTF. DNA of the CDR3: TGTGCCGGGACCAGCCCTTCTGGGGCCAACGTCCTGACTTTC.

The rearrangement joins TRBV13 to TRBJ2-1, with TRBD2 matching over 10 bases. Looked up from germline, CDR1 is PRHDT and CDR2 is FYEKMQ (reference sequence). This CDR3 has 17 amino acids. J lost 12 bases, V lost 4 bases, and 18 bases had no gene match. CDR3 region: CASSSRTSGGQSNRQFF. CDR3 sequence (DNA): TGTGCCAGCAGCTCTCGGACTAGCGGAGGTCAGAGCAACCGGCAGTTCTTC.

This clonotype was seen repeatedly, ten times or more. The J gene is TRBJ2-6, the V gene TRBV6-2 or TRBV6-3, with D perhaps matching TRBD1 (6 bases). This CDR3 has 15 amino acids. Germline V gene sequence: CDR1 MNHEY, CDR2 SVGEGT. The V end was cut by 5 bases, the J end by 4 bases, with 12 bases between. The CDR3 DNA reads TGTGCCAGCAGTCCACAGGGAAGCGGGGCCAACGTCCTGACTTTC. It codes for CASSPQGSGANVLTF.

The V call is TRBV30, the J call TRBJ2-7, with D perhaps TRBD1 or TRBD2 (5 bases each). Trimming took off 1 base at V and 7 bases at J, with 11 bases between the two ends. This CDR3 spans 12 amino acids. Germline-derived CDR1 and CDR2 are GTSNPN and SVGIG (reference sequence). The CDR3 DNA follows: TGTGCCTGGAGTGACTTCGGGGCAGAGCAGTACTTC. Its protein product is CAWSDFGAEQYF. Complete variable domain (other parts from reference TRBV30 and TRBJ2-7): SQTIHQWPATLVQPVGSPLSLECTVEGTSNPNLYWYRQAAGRGLQLLFYSVGIGQISSEVPQNLSASRPQDRQFILSSKKLLLSDSGFYLCAWSDFGAEQYFGPGTRLTVT.

The V and J genes are TRBV6-2 or TRBV6-3 and TRBJ2-7, with 13 bases that match TRBD2. J lost 0 bases, V lost 2 bases, and 13 bases had no gene match. CDR1 MNHEY and CDR2 SVGEGT come from the germline V gene. The CDR3 has 20 amino acids. CDR3 residues: CASSYNVWTSGSPFSYEQYF. As DNA, the CDR3 is TGTGCCAGCAGTTACAATGTTTGGACTAGCGGGAGTCCCTTCTCCTACGAGCAGTACTTC.

This clonotype was recorded many times. The rearrangement links TRBV5-5 to TRBJ2-5; 8 positions agree with TRBD2. V was clipped by 2 bases and J by 1 base; unmatched bases: 4. Looked up from germline, CDR1 is SGHKS and CDR2 is YYEKEE (reference sequence). The length of the CDR3 is 15 residues. The CDR3 sequence: CASSFTGGAQETQYF. CDR3 in DNA: TGTGCCAGCAGCTTCACGGGAGGGGCCCAAGAGACCCAGTACTTC.

About this clonotype itself: The germline gene is not matched at one end of the junction; a read error may be the cause. The rearrangement joins TRBV28 to TRBJ1-2; no clear D. The CDR3 covers 15 residues. Germline lookup yields CDR1 MDHEN and CDR2 SYDVKM. Here the CDR3 reads CASRGGDIVVGGYTF. Written as DNA, the CDR3 is TGCGCCAGCAGAGGTGGGGATATTGTCGTTGGTGGCTACACCTTC.

The CDR3 is CATSRKGDSGEQFF. CDR3 nucleotide sequence: TGTGCCACCAGCAGAAAAGGGGATAGCGGCGAACAGTTCTTC. This chain joins TRBV15 and TRBJ2-1; D possibly corresponds to TRBD2 (6 bases). Trimming left V 2 bases short and J 13 bases short, with 18 bases between. This CDR3 spans 14 amino acids. Germline CDR1 reads LNHNV; CDR2 reads YYDKDF (reference sequence).

This sequence joins TRBV20-1 and TRBJ1-5, with TRBD1 matching over 8 bases. Germline loops: CDR1 DFQATT, CDR2 SNEGSKA (reference sequence). J was trimmed by 4 bases and V by 7 bases; bases with no gene match: 6. This CDR3 comprises 13 residues. The CDR3 loop is CSGGTGVNQPQHF. Here the CDR3 DNA reads TGCAGTGGGGGGACAGGAGTAAATCAGCCCCAGCATTTT.

This clonotype has ten or more counts. This sequence joins TRBV3-1 and TRBJ1-3; TRBD1 matches at 8 bases. V shed 4 bases and J 4 bases; nucleotides not matched to a gene: 6. The CDR3 sequence is 15 residues long. The germline CDR1 and CDR2 sequences are LGHDT and YNNKEL (reference sequence). The CDR3 nucleotides read TGTGCCAGCAGCCGAGCGACAGGGGCCGGAAACACCATATATTTT. It encodes CASSRATGAGNTIYF.

This clonotype was detected many times. This rearrangement joins TRBV3-1 to TRBJ1-5; D ambiguous. CDR1 is LGHDT, CDR2 YNNKEL, per germline (reference sequence). Trimming cost V 0 bases and J 6 bases, with 6 bases left between them. This CDR3 comprises 13 residues. The chain's CDR3 is CASSQDRFQPQHF. CDR3 nucleotides: TGTGCCAGCAGCCAAGACAGGTTTCAGCCCCAGCATTTT.

The chain joins TRBV29-1 to TRBJ2-7; the D gene is possibly TRBD1 (5 bases). This CDR3 has 13 amino acids. V shed 4 bases and J shed 3 bases, with 13 bases lying between them. Germline-derived CDR1 and CDR2 are SQVTM and ANQGSEA. CDR3: CSVVGVGFYEQYF. CDR3 sequence (DNA): TGCAGCGTTGTAGGGGTGGGCTTCTACGAGCAGTACTTC.

V gene TRBV2 combines with J gene TRBJ2-3; 7 nucleotides agree with TRBD1. CDR1 is SNHLY and CDR2 is FYNNEI in the germline V gene. V was pared by 7 bases and J by 0 bases, with 7 bases of the junction left unmatched. The CDR3 spans 15 residues. Here the CDR3 reads CASTGQALSTDTQYF. CDR3 in DNA: TGTGCCAGCACCGGACAGGCCCTCAGCACAGATACGCAGTATTTT.

The chain recombines TRBV6-1 with TRBJ2-3; maybe TRBD2 (6 bases). V was clipped by 6 bases and J by 5 bases, with 18 bases between them. The CDR3 runs 15 residues. Germline V gene data show CDR1 as MNHNS and CDR2 as SASEGT. CDR3 loop: CASSLLGGSGDTQYF. DNA of the CDR3: TGTGCCAGCAGCCTCCTTGGAGGGAGTGGAGATACGCAGTATTTT.

This clonotype was recorded at least ten times. V gene TRBV5-1 combines with J gene TRBJ2-3; TRBD2 matches at 10 bases. V lost 7 bases and J lost 5; bases outside the gene matches: 7. Germline CDR1 and CDR2: SGHRS and YFSETQ. The CDR3 consists of 14 residues. CDR3 loop: CASGTSGAVDTQYF. The CDR3 region has the DNA TGCGCCAGCGGAACTAGCGGGGCGGTAGATACGCAGTATTTT.

There are many counts of this clonotype. The rearrangement links TRBV7-8 to TRBJ2-1, with TRBD2 identical over 10 bases. The germline CDR1 and CDR2 sequences are SGHVS and FQNEAQ. The CDR3 is made up of 15 amino acids. V dropped 4 bases and J dropped 8; count of bases not matched to a gene: 8. The CDR3 is CASSSSGGAFDEQFF. The CDR3 region has the DNA TGTGCCAGCAGCTCCAGCGGGGGGGCATTCGATGAGCAGTTCTTC. Complete variable domain (other parts from reference TRBV7-8 and TRBJ2-1): GAGVSQSPRYKVAKRGQDVALRCDPISGHVSLFWYQQALGQGPEFLTYFQNEAQLDKSGLPSDRFFAERPEGSVSTLKIQRTQQEDSAVYLCASSSSGGAFDEQFFGPGTRLTVL.